This TCR beta chain was obtained from a study of CD8+ T cells in alopecia areata. This clone came up many times. The antigen is unknown. RNA extraction and reverse transcription yielded cDNA as sequencing template. Data came from immunoSEQ multiplex PCR; TCRdb stores just in-frame clones and leaves some out. The sample consists of some 110,000 clones, 55% to 70% of them appearing once. General study points: Clonality was higher in lesional than normal scalp, especially in alopecia totalis/universalis.

Unmatched junction bases numbered 3, after V lost 8 bases and J lost 6 bases. Germline V gives CDR1 DFQATT, CDR2 SNEGSKA (reference sequence). The CDR3 is made up of 11 amino acids. Specimen: CD4+ T cells sorted from blood. The rearrangement links TRBV20-1 to TRBJ1-4, with 7 bases that match TRBD1. The TCR originated in a human donor in good health. The CDR3 DNA sequence: TGCAGTTCAGACAGGGATGAAAAACTGTTTTTT. It is translated as CSSDRDEKLFF.